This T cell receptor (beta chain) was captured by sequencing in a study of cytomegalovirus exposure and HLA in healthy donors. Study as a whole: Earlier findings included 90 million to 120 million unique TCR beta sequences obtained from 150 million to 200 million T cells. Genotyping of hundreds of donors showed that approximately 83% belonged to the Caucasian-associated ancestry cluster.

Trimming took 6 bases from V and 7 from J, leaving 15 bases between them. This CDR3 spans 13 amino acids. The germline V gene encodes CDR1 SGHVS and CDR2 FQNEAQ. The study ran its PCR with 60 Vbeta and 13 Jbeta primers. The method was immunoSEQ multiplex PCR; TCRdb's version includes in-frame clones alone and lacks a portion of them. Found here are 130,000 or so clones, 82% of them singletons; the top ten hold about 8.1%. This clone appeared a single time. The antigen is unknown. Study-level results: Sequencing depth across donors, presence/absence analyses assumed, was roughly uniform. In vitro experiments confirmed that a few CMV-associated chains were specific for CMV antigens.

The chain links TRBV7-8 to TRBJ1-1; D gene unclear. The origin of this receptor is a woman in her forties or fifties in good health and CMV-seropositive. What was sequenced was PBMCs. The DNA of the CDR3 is TGTGCCAGCAGTTCCCTGGGCGGGGTTGAAGCTTTCTTT. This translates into CASSSLGGVEAFF.